This T cell receptor beta chain was recovered during a study of identical twins. Study results and limitations: Fewer insertions marked abundant cord blood beta clonotypes; young adult naive trended weakly, memory not at all.

This clonotype was found many times. The antigen remains unidentified. TCRdb ran MiXCR on the 5' RACE reads and lists one entry per CDR3 protein. The sample yields nearly 650,000 distinct CDR3 sequences, roughly 7.2% seen once. This CDR3 spans 15 amino acids. Trimming left V 1 base short and J 5 bases short, with 12 bases between. CDR1 and CDR2 from the germline V gene are SGHTA and FQGNSA. This sample was also put to use in a study of yellow fever vaccine responses in identical twins.

The sequence was collected from a woman aged 18-29 years in good health. The source material was PBMCs. The chain has TRBV7-2 and TRBJ2-4; the D gene is possibly TRBD2 (5 bases). The CDR3 DNA sequence: TGTGCCAGCAGCTTAGTAGCGACGGTCGAAAACATTCAGTACTTC. It encodes CASSLVATVENIQYF.